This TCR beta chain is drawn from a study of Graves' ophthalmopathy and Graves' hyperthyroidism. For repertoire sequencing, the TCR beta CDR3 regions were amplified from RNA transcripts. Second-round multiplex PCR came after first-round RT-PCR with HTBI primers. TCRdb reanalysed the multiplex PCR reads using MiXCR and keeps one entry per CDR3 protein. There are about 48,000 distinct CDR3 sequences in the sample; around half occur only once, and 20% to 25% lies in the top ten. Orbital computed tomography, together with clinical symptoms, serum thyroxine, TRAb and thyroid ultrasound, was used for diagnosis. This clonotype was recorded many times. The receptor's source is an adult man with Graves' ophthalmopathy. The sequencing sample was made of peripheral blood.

CDR3: CSASDTGHPRFFHEQYF. The CDR3 bases are TGCAGTGCTAGTGACACAGGGCACCCACGCTTTTTCCACGAGCAGTACTTC. The chain carries TRBV20-1 and TRBJ2-7; perhaps TRBD1 as D (6 bases). V was cut by 3 bases and J by 5 bases, with 26 bases left in between. This CDR3 has 17 residues. Per the germline V gene, CDR1 is DFQATT and CDR2 is SNEGSKA (reference sequence).